The 9 T cell receptor beta chains below come from one sample, sequenced in a study of blood T cell repertoires in COVID-19. The table came from immunoSEQ multiplex PCR; TCRdb's copy has only in-frame clones and leaves some out. Here the sample spans tens of thousands of clones, about 88% being singletons. Material for sequencing was peripheral blood. These receptors were collected from a man aged 50 to 60 in a cohort sampled during active COVID-19.

The table lists this clone with a count of one. V is TRBV14 and J is TRBJ1-1; D is unresolved. Germline V CDR1 and CDR2: SGHDN, FVKESK. CDR3 length: 16 residues. Trimming shortened V by 0 bases and J by 4 bases, and 15 bases separated the two germline ends. The CDR3 region is CASSQDLGQVSTEAFF. CDR3 coding DNA: TGTGCCAGCAGCCAAGATTTGGGTCAGGTCAGCACTGAAGCTTTCTTT.

The chain is built from TRBV30 and TRBJ2-2; D remains ambiguous. Germline-derived CDR1 and CDR2 are GTSNPN and SVGIG (reference sequence). The CDR3 covers 13 residues. Trimming took 2 bases from V and 6 from J, leaving 10 bases between them. CDR3 nucleotide sequence: TGTGCCTGGAGTTTTGTGCGGCCCGGGGAGCTGTTTTTT. It translates to CAWSFVRPGELFF.

Only one count was recorded for this clone. The V call is TRBV11-2, the J call TRBJ2-3; TRBD2 agrees at 7 bases. CDR1 is SGHAT, CDR2 FQNNGV, per germline. Losses at the gene ends were 3 bases for V and 1 base for J; bases not matched to a gene: 4. This CDR3 has 15 residues. Here the CDR3 reads CASSFGAGRTDTQYF. CDR3 nucleotide sequence: TGTGCCAGCAGCTTTGGAGCGGGGCGCACAGATACGCAGTATTTT. The full variable domain, completed using reference TRBV11-2 and TRBJ2-3, is EAGVAQSPRYKIIEKRQSVAFWCNPISGHATLYWYQQILGQGPKLLIQFQNNGVVDDSQLPKDRFSAERLKGVDSTLKIQPAKLEDSAVYLCASSFGAGRTDTQYFGPGTRLTVL.

This chain connects TRBV7-3 to TRBJ2-3; the D is unclear. This CDR3 has 15 amino acids. Germline V gene sequence: CDR1 SGHTA, CDR2 FQGTGA. V lost 4 bases and J 3 bases, leaving 14 bases between the germline ends. The CDR3 nucleotides are TGTGCCAGCAGCTCGTACGCGGTGGAGACAGATACGCAGTATTTT. Protein sequence: CASSSYAVETDTQYF. The whole variable domain, remainder taken from reference TRBV7-3 and TRBJ2-3, is GAGVSQTPSNKVTEKGKYVELRCDPISGHTALYWYRQSLGQGPEFLIYFQGTGAADDSGLPNDRFFAVRPEGSVSTLKIQRTERGDSAVYLCASSSYAVETDTQYFGPGTRLTVL.

There are a few counts of this clone. The CDR3, as DNA: TGTGCCAGCAGTGAATGGACTAGCGGGGACGAGCAGTACGTC. It specifies CASSEWTSGDEQYV. The chain recombines TRBV2 with TRBJ2-7; TRBD2 matches at 12 bases. Germline CDR1 reads SNHLY; CDR2 reads FYNNEI. V shed 2 bases, J shed 5 bases, and the junction held 1 base outside the gene matches. The CDR3 spans 14 residues.

This chain links TRBV29-1 with TRBJ2-2, with TRBD1 identical over 11 bases. The V segment lost 0 bases and the J segment 6 bases; nucleotides outside the gene matches: 6. The germline CDR1 and CDR2 sequences are SQVTM and ANQGSEA. This CDR3 is 16 amino acids long. The CDR3 sequence is CSVEDRGQGGAGELFF. The CDR3 nucleotides read TGCAGCGTTGAAGACCGGGGACAGGGGGGTGCCGGGGAGCTGTTTTTT.

This sequence joins TRBV7-6 and TRBJ2-2; 7 nucleotides match TRBD1. V lost 2 bases and J lost 7; bases outside the gene matches: 10. This CDR3 is built from 16 residues. From germline, CDR1 is SGHVS and CDR2 FNYEAQ. The DNA for the CDR3 is TGTGCCAGCAGCTTAACGACAGGGAATTACATCGGGGAGCTGTTTTTT. Its translation: CASSLTTGNYIGELFF.

This clone has only a few counts. The chain links TRBV2 to TRBJ1-2; D is ambiguous. CDR3 size: 13 residues. V was cut by 2 bases and J by 2 bases, with 6 bases left in between. Germline CDR1 reads SNHLY; CDR2 reads FYNNEI. CDR3 bases: TGTGCCAGCAGTGAACAACAGAACTATGGCTACACCTTC. Residues: CASSEQQNYGYTF.

The rearrangement links TRBV7-2 to TRBJ2-3; 16 bases are a match to TRBD2. The CDR3 is made up of 18 amino acids. Germline CDR1 is SGHTA and CDR2 is FQGNSA. J was trimmed by 2 bases and V by 6 bases; bases with no gene match: 8. CDR3 bases: TGTGCCAGCAGGCGAGGGACTAGCGGGGGGGCCGTCACAGATACGCAGTATTTT. It is translated as CASRRGTSGGAVTDTQYF.